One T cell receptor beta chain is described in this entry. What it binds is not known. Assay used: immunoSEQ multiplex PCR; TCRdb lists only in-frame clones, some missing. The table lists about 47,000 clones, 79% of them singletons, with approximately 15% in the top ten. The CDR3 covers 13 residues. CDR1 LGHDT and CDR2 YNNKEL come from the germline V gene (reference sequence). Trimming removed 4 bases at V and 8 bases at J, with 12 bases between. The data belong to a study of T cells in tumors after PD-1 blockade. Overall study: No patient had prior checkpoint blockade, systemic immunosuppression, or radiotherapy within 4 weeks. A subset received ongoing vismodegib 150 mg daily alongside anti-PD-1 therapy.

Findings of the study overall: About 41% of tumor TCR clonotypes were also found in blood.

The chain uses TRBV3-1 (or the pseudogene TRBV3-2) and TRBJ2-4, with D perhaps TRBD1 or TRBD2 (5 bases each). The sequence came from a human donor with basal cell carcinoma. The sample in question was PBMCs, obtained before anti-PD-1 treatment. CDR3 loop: CASSPLRGDIQYF. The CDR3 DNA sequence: TGTGCCAGCAGCCCACTCAGAGGGGACATTCAGTACTTC.